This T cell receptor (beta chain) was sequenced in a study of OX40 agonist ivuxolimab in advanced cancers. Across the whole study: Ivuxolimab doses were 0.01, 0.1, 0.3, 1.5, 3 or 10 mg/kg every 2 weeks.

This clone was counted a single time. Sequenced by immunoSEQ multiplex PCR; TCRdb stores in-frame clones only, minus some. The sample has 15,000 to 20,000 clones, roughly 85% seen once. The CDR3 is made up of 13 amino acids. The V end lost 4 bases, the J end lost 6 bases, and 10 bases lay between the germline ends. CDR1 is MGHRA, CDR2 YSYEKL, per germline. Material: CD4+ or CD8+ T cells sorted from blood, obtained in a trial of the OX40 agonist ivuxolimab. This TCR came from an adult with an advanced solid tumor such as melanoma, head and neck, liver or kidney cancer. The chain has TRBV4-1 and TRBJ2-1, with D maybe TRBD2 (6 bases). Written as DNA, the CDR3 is TGCGCCAGCAGCCGGAGGGAGCTCAATGAGCAGTTCTTC. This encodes CASSRRELNEQFF.